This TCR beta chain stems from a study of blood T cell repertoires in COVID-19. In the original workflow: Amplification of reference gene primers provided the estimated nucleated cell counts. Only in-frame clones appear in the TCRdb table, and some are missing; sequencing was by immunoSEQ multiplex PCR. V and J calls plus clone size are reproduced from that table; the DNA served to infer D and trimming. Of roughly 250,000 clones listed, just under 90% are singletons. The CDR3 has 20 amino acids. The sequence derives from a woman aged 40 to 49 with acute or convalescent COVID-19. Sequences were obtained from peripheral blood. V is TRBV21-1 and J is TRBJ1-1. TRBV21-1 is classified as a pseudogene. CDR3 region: CASSKVPRVWEPGANTEAFF. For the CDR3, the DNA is TGTGCCAGCAGCAAAGTTCCCCGAGTGTGGGAGCCCGGAGCGAACACTGAAGCTTTCTTT.